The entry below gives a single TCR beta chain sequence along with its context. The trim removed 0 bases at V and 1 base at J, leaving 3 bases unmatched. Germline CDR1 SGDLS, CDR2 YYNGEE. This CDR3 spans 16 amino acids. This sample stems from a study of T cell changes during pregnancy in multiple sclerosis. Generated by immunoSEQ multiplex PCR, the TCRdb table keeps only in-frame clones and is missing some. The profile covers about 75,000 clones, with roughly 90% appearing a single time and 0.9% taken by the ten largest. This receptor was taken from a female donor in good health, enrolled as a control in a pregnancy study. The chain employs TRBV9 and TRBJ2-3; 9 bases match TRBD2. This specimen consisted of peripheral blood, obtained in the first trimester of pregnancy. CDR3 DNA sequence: TGTGCCAGCAGCGTAGGTATAGCGGGAGGCACAGATACGCAGTATTTT. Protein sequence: CASSVGIAGGTDTQYF. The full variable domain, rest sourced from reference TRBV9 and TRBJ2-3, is DSGVTQTPKHLITATGQRVTLRCSPRSGDLSVYWYQQSLDQGLQFLIQYYNGEERAKGNILERFSAQQFPDLHSELNLSSLELGDSALYFCASSVGIAGGTDTQYFGPGTRLTVL.